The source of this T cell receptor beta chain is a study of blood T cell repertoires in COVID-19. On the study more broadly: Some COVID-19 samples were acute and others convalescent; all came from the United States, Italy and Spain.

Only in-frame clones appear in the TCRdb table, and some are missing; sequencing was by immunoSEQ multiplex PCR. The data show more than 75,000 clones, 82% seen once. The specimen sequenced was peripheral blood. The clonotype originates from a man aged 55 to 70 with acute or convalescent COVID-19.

The CDR3 DNA reads as TGTGCCAGCAGTCCCCTTGGTTTGAGCGGGAGATACACCGGGGAGCTGTTTTTT. The encoded protein is CASSPLGLSGRYTGELFF. V is TRBV6-2 or TRBV6-3 and J is TRBJ2-2; 8 bases are shared with TRBD2. Germline V gene lookup returns CDR1 MNHEY and CDR2 SVGEGT. V shed 5 bases and J 3 bases; nucleotides not matched to a gene: 14. The CDR3 runs to 18 residues.